The source of this TCR beta chain is a study of T cells in Graves' hyperthyroidism and ophthalmopathy. Looking at the study overall: Specimen type is peripheral blood, collected at initial diagnosis prior to any treatment.

Notes on the study in general: Among thyroid clonotypes expanded above 0.001, most also appeared in blood. Ophthalmopathy was identified by the model a median around 5.9 months ahead of onset.

The length of the CDR3 is 17 residues. V was shortened by 0 bases and J by 3 bases, with 20 bases between the two germline ends. Looked up from germline, CDR1 is GTSNPN and CDR2 is SVGIG (reference sequence). This clonotype was picked up many times. The target antigen is unknown. The cohort's ophthalmopathy patients, a group with duration under 3 months, had a Clinical Activity Score of at least 3 and a NOSPECS grade of at least 4. Amplified TCR beta CDR3 regions came from RNA transcripts. An initial round of RT-PCR targeting the TCR CDR3 relied on the HTBI primer set. MiXCR was run by TCRdb on the multiplex PCR reads, yielding one entry per CDR3 protein. Among around 530,000 distinct CDR3 sequences listed, 15% to 20% were seen once.

The sequenced material came from blood. V is TRBV30 and J is TRBJ2-5; tentative D call: TRBD2 (6 bases). This sequence was found in a woman under 30 with Graves' ophthalmopathy. In nucleotides, the CDR3 is TGTGCCTGGAGTGTACCCATCGGCGGGACCTCAAAAGAGACCCAGTACTTC. This encodes CAWSVPIGGTSKETQYF.